The rows below give T cell receptor beta chains drawn from one sample of a study of blood T cell repertoires in COVID-19. Profiled with immunoSEQ multiplex PCR; TCRdb holds only in-frame clones, not every one. Here the sample spans about 110,000 clones, approximately 90% being singletons. Sequencing input: peripheral blood. The receptors were gathered from a woman older than 75 with acute or convalescent COVID-19. Both conserved end residues are part of each CDR3. Size values are once, few and many counts, or a class for expanded clones, and some rows have none.

v_gene	abundance	j_gene	CDR3aa
TRBV27	NA	TRBJ1-4	CASSLSSGARVNELFF
TRBV3-1/TRBV3-2	NA	TRBJ2-3	CASSQALASSTDTQYF
TRBV6-6	NA	TRBJ2-1	CASSQQGYYEQFF
TRBV27	NA	TRBJ2-7	CASSLRLAGGVDEQYF
TRBV12-5	NA	TRBJ1-5	CASGGRTGNQPQHF
TRBV24-1	NA	TRBJ2-5	CATSDGKGVRLETQYF
TRBV13	NA	TRBJ2-2	CASSSAAQGLITGELFF
TRBV7-2	once	TRBJ1-5	CASSLDSYSNQPQHF
TRBV6-5	NA	TRBJ2-7	CASSPSGGSYEQYF
TRBV7-3	once	TRBJ2-3	CASSPMTSGAVNTQYF
TRBV11-3	NA	TRBJ2-5	CASSLGVKETQYF
TRBV7-2	NA	TRBJ2-5	CASRSYPGLAGGRGETQYF
TRBV4-3	NA	TRBJ1-5	CASSQDFISNQPQHF
TRBV7-9	NA	TRBJ1-4	CASTLSGWGGEKLFF
TRBV19	NA	TRBJ2-7	CASSMGTGAYEQYF
TRBV28	NA	TRBJ1-1	CATSDLQGFEAFF
TRBV24-1	NA	TRBJ2-7	CATSDGIAGGYEQYF
TRBV18	NA	TRBJ1-5	CASSPPGTVSNQPQHF
TRBV5-1	few	TRBJ2-5	CASASRGDGETQYF
TRBV5-6	NA	TRBJ2-4	CASSFGGGGPKNIQYF
TRBV28	NA	TRBJ1-1	CASRKEGWGTEAFF
TRBV27	NA	TRBJ2-3	CASSGLAGSRRGDTQYF
TRBV7-9	NA	TRBJ2-3	CASSLEGLVTDTQYF
TRBV30	NA	TRBJ1-5	CAWTTGSNQPQHF
TRBV10-1	NA	TRBJ1-1	CASSERGRGPEFAFF
TRBV28	NA	TRBJ1-2	CASSPPPQGSGYTF
TRBV29-1	NA	TRBJ2-4	CSVESAGRDIQYF
TRBV5-1	NA	TRBJ2-7	CASSVDPSSYEQYF
TRBV9	NA	TRBJ1-5	CASSATGGSNQPQHF
TRBV19	NA	TRBJ2-7	CASSMAAYTYEQYF
TRBV27	NA	TRBJ1-5	CASSLIRGSGNQPQHF
TRBV9	NA	TRBJ1-2	CASSVNPRDSVVPNYGYTF
TRBV3-1/TRBV3-2	NA	TRBJ1-1	CATQDRNTEAFF
TRBV11-1	NA	TRBJ2-7	CASSFLASYEQYF
TRBV7-9	few	TRBJ2-7	CASSSLTSGDEQYF
TRBV10-2	NA	TRBJ2-7	CASRGGTYEQYF
TRBV19	NA	TRBJ1-2	CASSISQGGNYGYTF
TRBV11-1	once	TRBJ2-7	CASSSSGVPYYEQYF
TRBV11-2	NA	TRBJ2-5	CASSPISGQETQYF
TRBV3-1/TRBV3-2	NA	TRBJ1-2	CASSAILGTRHGYTF
TRBV4-1	NA	TRBJ1-2	CASSHETGFYGYTF
TRBV5-4	NA	TRBJ1-2	CASSPSGAVDYGYTF
TRBV5-4	few	TRBJ2-7	CASSLTQGGYEQYF
TRBV30	NA	TRBJ1-2	CAWTLAGGSGYGYTF
TRBV7-9	few	TRBJ2-7	CASSLFSGDEQYF
TRBV27	NA	TRBJ2-3	CASSLPGTDTQYF
TRBV29-1	NA	TRBJ1-2	CSVTANYGYTF
TRBV2	once	TRBJ2-1	CASSEAGGFSSYNEQFF
TRBV5-5	NA	TRBJ1-1	CASSLGPGTAITEAFF
TRBV7-7	NA	TRBJ1-5	CASSHCQGAGQPQHF
TRBV5-5	NA	TRBJ2-2	CASSLSRAGTGELFF
TRBV28	NA	TRBJ1-6	CASSPGGIYSPLHF
TRBV2	once	TRBJ2-7	CASRSLGDSSYEQYF
TRBV7-8	NA	TRBJ2-2	CASSSGGFSGGTGELFF
TRBV5-1	NA	TRBJ2-7	CASSLDGTGGPYEQYF